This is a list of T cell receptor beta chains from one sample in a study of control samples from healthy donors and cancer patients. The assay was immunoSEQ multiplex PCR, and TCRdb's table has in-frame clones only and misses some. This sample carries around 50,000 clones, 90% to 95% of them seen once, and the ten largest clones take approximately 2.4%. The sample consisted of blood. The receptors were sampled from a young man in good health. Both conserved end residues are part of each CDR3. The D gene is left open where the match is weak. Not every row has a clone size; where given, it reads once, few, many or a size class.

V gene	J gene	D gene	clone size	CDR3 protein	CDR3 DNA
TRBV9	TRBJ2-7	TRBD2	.	CASRGGADRTEGQYF	TGCGCCAGCCGCGGGGGGGCGGACCGGACTGAGGGGCAGTACTTC
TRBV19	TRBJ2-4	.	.	CASSRAKNIQYF	TGTGCCAGTAGTCGGGCCAAAAACATTCAGTACTTC
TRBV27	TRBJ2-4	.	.	CASRLGGGRNIQYF	TGTGCCAGCCGTCTGGGAGGTGGGCGAAACATTCAGTACTTC
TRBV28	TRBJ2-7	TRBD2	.	CASRSPSGSSYEQYF	TGTGCCAGCAGATCGCCTAGCGGGAGCTCCTACGAGCAGTACTTC
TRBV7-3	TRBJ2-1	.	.	CASSPWGNPYNEQFF	TGTGCCAGCAGCCCCTGGGGGAATCCCTACAATGAGCAGTTCTTC
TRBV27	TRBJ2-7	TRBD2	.	CASSSHRLAAYEQYF	TGTGCCAGCAGTTCCCATAGACTAGCAGCATACGAGCAGTACTTC
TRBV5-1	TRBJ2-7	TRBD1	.	CASSLGQTVYEQYF	TGCGCCAGCAGCCTGGGACAGACGGTGTACGAGCAGTACTTC
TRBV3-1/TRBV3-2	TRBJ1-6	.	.	CASSPGHSYNSPLHF	TGTGCCAGCAGCCCCGGGCACTCCTATAATTCACCCCTCCACTTT
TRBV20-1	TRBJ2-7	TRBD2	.	CSASATSGRFNEQYF	TGCAGTGCTAGTGCGACTAGCGGGAGATTCAACGAGCAGTACTTC
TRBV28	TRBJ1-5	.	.	CASGIGGNQPQHF	TGTGCCAGCGGGATAGGGGGCAATCAGCCCCAGCATTTT
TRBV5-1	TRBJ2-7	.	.	CASSLTRDTSSYEQYF	TGCGCCAGCAGCTTGACCCGGGACACTAGCTCCTACGAGCAGTACTTC
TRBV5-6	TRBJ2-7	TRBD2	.	CASSLGTSGRVGQYF	TGTGCCAGCAGCCTAGGGACTAGCGGGAGGGTTGGGCAGTACTTC
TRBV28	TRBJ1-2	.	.	CASSRDTYGYTF	TGTGCCAGCAGCCGCGACACCTATGGCTACACCTTC
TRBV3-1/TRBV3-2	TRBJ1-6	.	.	CASTRGRGVSPLHF	TGTGCCAGCACCCGAGGCAGGGGAGTATCACCCCTCCACTTT
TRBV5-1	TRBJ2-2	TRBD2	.	CASSLGRTSGSYTGELFF	TGCGCCAGCAGCTTGGGGAGGACTAGCGGTTCGTACACCGGGGAGCTGTTTTTT
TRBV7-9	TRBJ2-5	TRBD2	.	CASSFLAGGEETQYF	TGTGCCAGCAGCTTTCTAGCGGGAGGGGAAGAGACCCAGTACTTC
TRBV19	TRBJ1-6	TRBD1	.	CASSPGTGGGSPLHF	TGTGCCAGTAGTCCCGGGACAGGGGGCGGCTCACCCCTCCACTTT
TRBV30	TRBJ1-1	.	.	CAWSVMNTEAFF	TGTGCCTGGAGTGTTATGAACACTGAAGCTTTCTTT
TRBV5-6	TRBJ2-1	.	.	CASSLVAEPYNEQFF	TGTGCCAGCAGCTTGGTTGCGGAGCCCTACAATGAGCAGTTCTTC
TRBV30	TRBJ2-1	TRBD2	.	CACPGGLAGVNEQFF	TGTGCCTGTCCTGGGGGGCTAGCGGGAGTCAATGAGCAGTTCTTC
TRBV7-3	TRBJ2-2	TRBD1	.	CASSSDRGRNTGELFF	TGTGCCAGCAGCTCCGACAGGGGGCGAAACACCGGGGAGCTGTTTTTT
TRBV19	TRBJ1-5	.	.	CASSPLPRGPQHF	TGTGCCAGTAGCCCCCTCCCTAGGGGGCCCCAGCATTTT
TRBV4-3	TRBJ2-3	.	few	CASSQDRSTDTQYF	TGCGCCAGCAGCCAAGACAGGAGCACAGATACGCAGTATTTT
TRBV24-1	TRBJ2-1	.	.	CATSDGDSYNEQFF	TGTGCCACCAGTGATGGGGACTCCTACAATGAGCAGTTCTTC
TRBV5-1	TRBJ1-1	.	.	CASSLIWGNTEAFF	TGCGCCAGCAGCTTGATTTGGGGGAACACTGAAGCTTTCTTT
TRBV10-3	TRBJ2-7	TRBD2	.	CAVLSGTSEQYF	TGTGCCGTTCTTAGCGGGACCTCTGAGCAGTACTTC
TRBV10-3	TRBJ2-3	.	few	CAISEGQPSTDTQYF	TGTGCCATCAGTGAAGGTCAGCCCAGCACAGATACGCAGTATTTT
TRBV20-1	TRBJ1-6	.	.	CSASGDYRSPLHF	TGCAGTGCTAGTGGGGATTATCGGTCACCCCTCCACTTT
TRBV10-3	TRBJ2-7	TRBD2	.	CATNEREAGSSYEQYF	TGTGCCACCAACGAGCGGGAGGCAGGAAGCTCCTACGAGCAGTACTTC
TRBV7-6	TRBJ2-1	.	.	CASSPGYNEQFF	TGTGCCAGCAGCCCTGGGTACAATGAGCAGTTCTTC
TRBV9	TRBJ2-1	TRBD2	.	CASSVTSGRAPEQFF	TGTGCCAGCAGTGTCACTAGCGGGAGGGCCCCTGAGCAGTTCTTC
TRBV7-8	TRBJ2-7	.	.	CASSYSIDTVSYEQYF	TGTGCCAGCAGTTATTCAATTGACACAGTCTCCTACGAGCAGTACTTC
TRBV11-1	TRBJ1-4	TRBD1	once	CASSFNQGAEKLFF	TGTGCCAGCAGCTTCAATCAGGGGGCTGAAAAACTGTTTTTT
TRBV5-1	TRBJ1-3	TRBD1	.	CASSLGTGAGNTIYF	TGCGCCAGCAGCTTGGGGACAGGGGCTGGAAACACCATATATTTT
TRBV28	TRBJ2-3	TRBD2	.	CASSLRRERSDTQYF	TGTGCCAGCAGTTTAAGGCGGGAGAGATCAGATACGCAGTATTTT
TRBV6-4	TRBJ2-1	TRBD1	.	CASSDSGQHNEQFF	TGTGCCAGCAGTGACTCGGGACAGCACAATGAGCAGTTCTTC
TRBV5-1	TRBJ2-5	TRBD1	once	CASSGIRDRGETQYF	TGCGCCAGCAGCGGGATCCGGGACAGGGGAGAGACCCAGTACTTC
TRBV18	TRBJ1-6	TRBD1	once	CASSRDRDHSPLHF	TGTGCCAGCTCACGGGACAGGGACCATTCACCCCTCCACTTT
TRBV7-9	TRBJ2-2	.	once	CASNRLVQGNTGELFF	TGTGCCAGCAACCGATTAGTGCAGGGCAACACCGGGGAGCTGTTTTTT